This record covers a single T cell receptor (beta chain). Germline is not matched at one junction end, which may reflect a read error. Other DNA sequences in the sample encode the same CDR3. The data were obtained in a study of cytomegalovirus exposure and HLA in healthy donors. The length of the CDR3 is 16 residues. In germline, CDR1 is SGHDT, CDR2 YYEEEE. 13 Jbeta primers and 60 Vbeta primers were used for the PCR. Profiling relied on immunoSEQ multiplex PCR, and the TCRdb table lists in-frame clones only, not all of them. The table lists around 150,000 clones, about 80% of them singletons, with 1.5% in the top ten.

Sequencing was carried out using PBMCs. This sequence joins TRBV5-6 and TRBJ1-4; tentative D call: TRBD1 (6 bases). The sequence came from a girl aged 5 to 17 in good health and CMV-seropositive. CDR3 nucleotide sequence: TGTGCCAGCAGCAGAAGGGGCGGGGGGCTGGGAGAAAAGCTGTTTTTT. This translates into CASSRRGGGLGEKLFF.